The text below deals with one T cell receptor beta chain. Its antigen remains unidentified. J gave up 10 bases and V 0 bases, and 14 bases lay outside the gene matches. Germline V gene lookup returns CDR1 SGHAT and CDR2 FQNNGV. The CDR3 consists of 18 residues. Sequencing used immunoSEQ multiplex PCR; TCRdb keeps in-frame clones, though not all of them. This repertoire shows 55,000 to 65,000 clones, roughly 90% found once; its top ten account for 1.1%. The donors were members of the validation cohort, which comprised 90 to 150 subjects and was separate from the first cohort of 670 or so subjects. The record originates from a study of cytomegalovirus exposure and HLA in healthy donors. Study at large: In a later analysis, the 120 or so validation repertoires were reported to have used the same platform as the roughly 730 first-cohort repertoires.

Study results and caveats: According to reports, the classifier identified cytomegalovirus status with high specificity and sensitivity.

The sequenced material came from PBMCs. The rearrangement links TRBV11-2 to TRBJ2-1; 11 bases map to TRBD2. The TCR originated in a man aged 18 to 35 in good health and CMV-seronegative. CDR3 bases: TGTGCCAGCAGCTTAGATAGGGGAATAGCGGGAGGGCCAGGGGAGCAGTTCTTC. It yields the protein CASSLDRGIAGGPGEQFF.